The T cell receptor beta chain under discussion was sequenced for a study of blood T cell repertoires in COVID-19. Turning to the study itself: The cDNA or gDNA used as material had been derived from T cells, B-cell-depleted T cells, or PBMCs.

In the study's own analysis: Reference gene primer amplification gave nucleated cell count estimates. The data were produced by immunoSEQ multiplex PCR, yet TCRdb's version contains in-frame clones alone and is incomplete. V, J and clone size derive from that table, while D and trimming were established from the DNA sequence. The top ten hold around 5% of the sample, which has about 49,000 clones, about 88% seen once. The receptor comes from a man aged 35 to 55 with active COVID-19. The sample comprised peripheral blood.

CDR3 protein: CASSPQGQGSGNTIYF. The CDR3 DNA reads TGTGCCAGCTCACCGCAGGGACAGGGATCTGGAAACACCATATATTTT. The V call is TRBV18, the J call TRBJ1-3, with 9 nucleotides matching TRBD1. The junction had 4 bases not matched to a gene; V was cut back by 3 bases and J by 1 base. The CDR3 totals 16 residues. Looked up from germline, CDR1 is KGHSH and CDR2 is LQKENI.